This T cell receptor beta chain derives from a study of T cell changes during pregnancy in multiple sclerosis. The data were produced by immunoSEQ multiplex PCR, yet TCRdb's version contains in-frame clones alone and is incomplete. The sample gives about 39,000 clones, 90% of which show up once; over 0.45% is in the top ten. This clone was observed once. The sample in question was CD4+ T cells from peripheral blood mononuclear cells, obtained in the first trimester of pregnancy. This clonotype was obtained from a female donor in good health, enrolled as a control in a pregnancy study.

As DNA, the CDR3 is TGCGCCAGCAGCCAAGAAGTCAGACAGGCCAAGGGCACTGAAGCTTTCTTT. This codes for CASSQEVRQAKGTEAFF. The chain couples TRBV4-3 to TRBJ1-1; TRBD1 is a possible D gene (6 bases). There are 17 residues in the CDR3. V was trimmed by 0 bases and J by 4 bases, leaving 18 bases between them. CDR1 is LGHNA, CDR2 YSLEER, per germline.